Presented here are 2 T cell receptor beta chains from one specimen sequenced in a study of human T cells and chemical hapten exposure. Time point indicated: patch test 3, about 24 weeks after DPC sensitization. Treatment defined: therapeutic diphenylcyclopropenone sensitization with weekly scalp DPC. From the RACE reads, TCRdb called clonotypes with MiXCR, one entry per CDR3 protein. The sample has 82,000 or so distinct CDR3 sequences, 13% seen once. The sequencing used whole blood, collected in connection with sensitization to the hapten diphenylcyclopropenone (DPC). These TCRs come from a woman between 50 and 59 years old with alopecia areata. Some clones in this sample may be carry-over from other donors' samples.

The V gene is TRBV5-4, the J gene TRBJ2-1; 11 positions match TRBD2. Per the germline V gene, CDR1 is SGHNT and CDR2 is YYREEE (reference sequence). The CDR3 contains 15 residues. V shed 4 bases and J 5 bases; nucleotides not matched to a gene: 5. The CDR3 loop is CASSRTGLADNEQFF. The CDR3 coding sequence is TGTGCCAGCAGCCGAACGGGACTAGCGGACAATGAGCAGTTCTTC.

This clonotype occurred once. The CDR3 region has the DNA TGTGCCAGCAGCTTAGCGCCCACTAGCGGATACAATGAGCAGTTCTTC. Translated, it gives CASSLAPTSGYNEQFF. The chain has TRBV7-2 and TRBJ2-1; 8 bases are shared with TRBD2. The germline gives CDR1 SGHTA, CDR2 FQGNSA. The CDR3 spans 16 residues. The V segment lost 0 bases and the J segment 4 bases; nucleotides outside the gene matches: 5.